This TCR beta chain emerged from a study of beta chain features in type 1 diabetes. Overall study context: Over all samples combined, some 110 million sorted cells were examined.

As every portion of the isolated RNA was reverse transcribed, the sequencing read expressed TCRB transcripts. Sequenced by immunoSEQ multiplex PCR; TCRdb stores in-frame clones only, minus some. The sample consists of hundreds of thousands of clones, roughly 15% of them appearing once. In regard to this clone: The antigen is unknown.

Study results and limitations: The study found moderately but significantly shorter TCRB CDR3s in all four CD4+ subsets of Type 1 diabetes patients. The naive, central memory and Treg TCRB repertoires showed an apparent similarity that was greater among patients than among healthy donors. Patients with type 1 diabetes showed fewer VDJ junction insertions and more deletions.

This CDR3 region has 14 residues. Germline CDR1 and CDR2: MDHEN and SYDVKM. V lost 7 bases, J lost 4 bases, and 13 bases lay in between. This sequence joins TRBV28 and TRBJ2-2, with D hard to call. The sample was naive CD4+ T cells from blood. The clonotype comes from a man between 18 and 29 years old in good health. CDR3 DNA sequence: TGTGCCAGCACCAGGCAGGCAGTCACCGGGGAGCTGTTTTTT. This codes for CASTRQAVTGELFF.